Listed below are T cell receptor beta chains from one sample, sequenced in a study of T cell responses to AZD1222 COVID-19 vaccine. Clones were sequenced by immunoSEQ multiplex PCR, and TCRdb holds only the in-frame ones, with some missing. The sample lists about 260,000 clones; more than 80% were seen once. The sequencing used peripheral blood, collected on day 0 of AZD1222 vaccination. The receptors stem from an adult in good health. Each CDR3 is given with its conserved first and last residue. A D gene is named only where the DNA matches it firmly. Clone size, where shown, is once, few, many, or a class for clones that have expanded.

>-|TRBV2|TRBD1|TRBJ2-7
CASSEAKTGSYEQYF
TGTGCCAGCAGTGAAGCTAAGACAGGGTCCTACGAGCAGTACTTC
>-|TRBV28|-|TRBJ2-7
CASSLKVREQYF
TGTGCCAGCAGTTTAAAGGTACGCGAGCAGTACTTC
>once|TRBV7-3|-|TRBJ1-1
CASSPGGLGNTEAFF
TGTGCCAGCAGCCCCGGGGGCCTTGGAAACACTGAAGCTTTCTTT
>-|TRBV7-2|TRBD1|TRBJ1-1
CASSPSTGRTEAFF
TGTGCCAGCAGCCCATCGACAGGGAGGACTGAAGCTTTCTTT
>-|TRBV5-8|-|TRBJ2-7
CASSWDRRYEQYF
TGTGCCAGCAGCTGGGACCGGAGGTACGAGCAGTACTTC
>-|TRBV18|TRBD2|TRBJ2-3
CASSPRGGFSTDTQYF
TGTGCCAGCTCACCACGCGGGGGGTTTAGCACAGATACGCAGTATTTT
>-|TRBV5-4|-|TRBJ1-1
CASSLAEGTEAFF
TGTGCCAGCAGCTTGGCCGAGGGAACTGAAGCTTTCTTT
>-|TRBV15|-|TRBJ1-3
CATSRDQGTGNTIYF
TGTGCCACCAGCAGAGATCAGGGAACTGGAAACACCATATATTTT
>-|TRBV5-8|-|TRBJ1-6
CASSFGSSYNSPLHF
TGTGCCAGCAGCTTCGGGAGCTCCTATAATTCACCCCTCCACTTT
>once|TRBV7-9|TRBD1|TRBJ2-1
CASSLGTQGNEQFF
TGTGCCAGCAGCTTAGGTACACAGGGGAATGAGCAGTTCTTC
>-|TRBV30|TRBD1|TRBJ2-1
CAWREWDRGYEQFF
TGTGCCTGGAGAGAATGGGACAGGGGATATGAGCAGTTCTTC
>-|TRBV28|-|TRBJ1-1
CASIEGGTEAFF
TGTGCCAGCATCGAGGGAGGCACTGAAGCTTTCTTT
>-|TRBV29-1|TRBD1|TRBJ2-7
CSVEDLTGGDYEQYF
TGCAGCGTTGAAGACCTGACAGGGGGGGACTACGAGCAGTACTTC
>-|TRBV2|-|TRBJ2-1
CASGDGYDEQFF
TGTGCCAGCGGAGACGGCTACGATGAGCAGTTCTTC
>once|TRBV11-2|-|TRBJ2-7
CASSPRLEGREQYF
TGTGCCAGCAGCCCGCGCCTCGAGGGTAGAGAGCAGTACTTC
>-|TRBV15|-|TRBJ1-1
CATSSLRGTSEAFF
TGTGCCACCAGCAGTCTCCGGGGGACATCTGAAGCTTTCTTT
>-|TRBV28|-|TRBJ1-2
CASSLAGPYGYTF
TGTGCCAGCAGTCTTGCGGGACCCTATGGCTACACCTTC
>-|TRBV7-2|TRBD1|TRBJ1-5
CASSSQGAVQPQHF
TGTGCCAGCAGCTCGCAGGGGGCTGTTCAGCCCCAGCATTTT
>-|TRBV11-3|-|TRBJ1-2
CASTINRLVWYGYTF
TGTGCCAGCACGATTAACAGACTAGTTTGGTATGGCTACACCTTC
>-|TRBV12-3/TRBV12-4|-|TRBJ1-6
CASSSGFESPLHF
TGTGCCAGCAGTTCAGGGTTTGAGTCACCCCTCCACTTT
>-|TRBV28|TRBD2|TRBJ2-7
CASSSTGTSGNYEQYF
TGTGCCAGCAGTTCAACCGGGACTAGCGGGAACTACGAGCAGTACTTC
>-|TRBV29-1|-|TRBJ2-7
CSVDVPTPYEQYF
TGCAGCGTTGATGTCCCGACGCCCTACGAGCAGTACTTC
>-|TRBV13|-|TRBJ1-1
CASSPLAESTEAFF
TGTGCCAGCAGCCCTTTGGCGGAGTCCACTGAAGCTTTCTTT